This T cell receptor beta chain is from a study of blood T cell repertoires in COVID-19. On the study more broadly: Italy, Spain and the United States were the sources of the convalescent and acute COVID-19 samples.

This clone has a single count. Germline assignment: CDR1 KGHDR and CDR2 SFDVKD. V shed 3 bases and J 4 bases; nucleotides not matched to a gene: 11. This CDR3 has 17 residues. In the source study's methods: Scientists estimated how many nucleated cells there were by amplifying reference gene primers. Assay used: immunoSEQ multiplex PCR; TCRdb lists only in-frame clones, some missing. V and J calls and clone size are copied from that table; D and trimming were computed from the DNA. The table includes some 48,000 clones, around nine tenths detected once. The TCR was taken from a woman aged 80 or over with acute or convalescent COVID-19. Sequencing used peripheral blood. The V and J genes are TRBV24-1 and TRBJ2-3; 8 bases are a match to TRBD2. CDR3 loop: CATSDPAGRGASDTQYF. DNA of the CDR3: TGTGCCACCAGTGATCCGGCCGGGCGGGGGGCCTCAGATACGCAGTATTTT.